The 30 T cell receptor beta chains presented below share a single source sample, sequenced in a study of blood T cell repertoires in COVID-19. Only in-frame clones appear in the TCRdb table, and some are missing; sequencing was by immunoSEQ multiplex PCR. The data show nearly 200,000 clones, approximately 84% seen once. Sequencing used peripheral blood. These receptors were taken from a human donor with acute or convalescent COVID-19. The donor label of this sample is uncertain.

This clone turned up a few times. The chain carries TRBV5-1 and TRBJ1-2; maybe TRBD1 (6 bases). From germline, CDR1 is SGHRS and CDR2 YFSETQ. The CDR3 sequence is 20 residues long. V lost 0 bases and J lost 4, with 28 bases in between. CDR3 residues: CASSLASLYRDPNPSYGYTF. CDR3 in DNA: TGCGCCAGCAGCTTGGCCTCTCTCTACAGGGACCCTAACCCTTCCTATGGCTACACCTTC.

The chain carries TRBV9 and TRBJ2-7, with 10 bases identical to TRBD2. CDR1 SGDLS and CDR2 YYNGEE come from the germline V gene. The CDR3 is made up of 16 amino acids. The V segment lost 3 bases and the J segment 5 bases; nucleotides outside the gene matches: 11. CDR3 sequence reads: CASSGTLAGSIHEQYF. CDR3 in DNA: TGTGCCAGCAGCGGGACACTAGCGGGAAGTATCCACGAGCAGTACTTC.

CDR3 bases: TGTGCCAGCAGTTACTCCAGGGGGAGGACCGGGGAGCTGTTTTTT. Translating gives CASSYSRGRTGELFF. The V and J genes are TRBV6-2 or TRBV6-3 and TRBJ2-2, with D perhaps TRBD1 (7 bases). The V end lost 0 bases, the J end lost 5 bases, and 10 bases lay between the germline ends. CDR1 MNHEY and CDR2 SVGEGT come from the germline V gene. The CDR3 is 15 residues long.

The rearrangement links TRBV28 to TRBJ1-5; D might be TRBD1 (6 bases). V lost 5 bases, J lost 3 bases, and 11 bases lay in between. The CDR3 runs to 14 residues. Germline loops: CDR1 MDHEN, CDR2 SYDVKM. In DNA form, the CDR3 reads TGTGCCAGCAGTGCTACAGGGTACAATCAGCCCCAGCATTTT. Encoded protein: CASSATGYNQPQHF. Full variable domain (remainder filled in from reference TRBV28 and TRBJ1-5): DVKVTQSSRYLVKRTGEKVFLECVQDMDHENMFWYRQDPGLGLRLIYFSYDVKMKEKGDIPEGYSVSREKKERFSLILESASTNQTSMYLCASSATGYNQPQHFGDGTRLSIL.

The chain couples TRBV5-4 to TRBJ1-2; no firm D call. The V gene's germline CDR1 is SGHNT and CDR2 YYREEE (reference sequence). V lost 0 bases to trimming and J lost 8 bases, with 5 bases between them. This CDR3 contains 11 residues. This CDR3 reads CASSLGQGYTF. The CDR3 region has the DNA TGTGCCAGCAGCTTGGGGCAGGGCTACACCTTC.

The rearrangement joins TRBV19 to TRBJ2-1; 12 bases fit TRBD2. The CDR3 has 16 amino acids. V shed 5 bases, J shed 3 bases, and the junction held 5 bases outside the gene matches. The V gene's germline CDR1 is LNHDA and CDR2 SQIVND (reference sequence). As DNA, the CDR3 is TGTGCCAGTAGTCCTATGGGACTAGCGGGCTACAATGAGCAGTTCTTC. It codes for CASSPMGLAGYNEQFF.

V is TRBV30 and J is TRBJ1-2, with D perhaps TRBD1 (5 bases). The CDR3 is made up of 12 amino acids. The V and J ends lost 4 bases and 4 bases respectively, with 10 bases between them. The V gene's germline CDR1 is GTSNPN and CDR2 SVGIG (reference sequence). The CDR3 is CAWNGGTYGYTF. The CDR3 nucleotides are TGTGCCTGGAATGGCGGGACCTATGGCTACACCTTC.

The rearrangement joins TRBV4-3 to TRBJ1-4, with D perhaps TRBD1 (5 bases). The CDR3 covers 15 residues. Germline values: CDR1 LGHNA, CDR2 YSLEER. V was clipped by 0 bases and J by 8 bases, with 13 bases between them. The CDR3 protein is CASSQDRGSGEKLFF. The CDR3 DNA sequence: TGCGCCAGCAGCCAAGATCGGGGGAGTGGAGAAAAACTGTTTTTT.

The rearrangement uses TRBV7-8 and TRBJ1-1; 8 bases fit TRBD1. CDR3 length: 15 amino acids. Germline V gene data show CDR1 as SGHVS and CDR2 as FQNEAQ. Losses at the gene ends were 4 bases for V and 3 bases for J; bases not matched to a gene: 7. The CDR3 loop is CASSYWTGTDTEAFF. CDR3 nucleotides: TGTGCCAGCAGCTACTGGACAGGGACGGACACTGAAGCTTTCTTT.

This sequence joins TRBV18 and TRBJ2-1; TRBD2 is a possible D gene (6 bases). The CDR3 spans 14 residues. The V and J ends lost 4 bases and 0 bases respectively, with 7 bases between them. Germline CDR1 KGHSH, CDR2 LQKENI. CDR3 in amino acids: CASSRAGSYNEQFF. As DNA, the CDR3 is TGTGCCAGCTCACGAGCGGGCTCCTACAATGAGCAGTTCTTC.

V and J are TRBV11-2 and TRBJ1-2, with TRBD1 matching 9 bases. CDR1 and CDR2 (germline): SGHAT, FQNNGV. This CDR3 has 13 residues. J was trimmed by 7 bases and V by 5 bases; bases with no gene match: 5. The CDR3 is CASSLDRGGGYTF. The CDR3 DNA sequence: TGTGCCAGCAGCCTCGACAGGGGGGGTGGCTACACCTTC.

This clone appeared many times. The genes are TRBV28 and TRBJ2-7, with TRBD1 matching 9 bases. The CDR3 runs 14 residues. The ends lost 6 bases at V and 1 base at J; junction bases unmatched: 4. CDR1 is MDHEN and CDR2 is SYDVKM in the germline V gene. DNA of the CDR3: TGTGCCAGCAGCACCGGGACAGGGTCCTACGAGCAGTACTTC. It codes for CASSTGTGSYEQYF.

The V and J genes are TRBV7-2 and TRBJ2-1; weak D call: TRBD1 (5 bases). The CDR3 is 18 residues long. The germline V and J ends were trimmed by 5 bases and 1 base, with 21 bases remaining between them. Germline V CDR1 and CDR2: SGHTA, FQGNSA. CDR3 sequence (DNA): TGTGCCAGCAGCGGCATCAGGGATGTCCAAATATCCTACAATGAGCAGTTCTTC. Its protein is CASSGIRDVQISYNEQFF.

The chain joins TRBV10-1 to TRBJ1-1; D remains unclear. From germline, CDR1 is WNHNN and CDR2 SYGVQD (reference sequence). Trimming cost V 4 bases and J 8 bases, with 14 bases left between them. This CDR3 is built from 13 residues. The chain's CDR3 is CASSAEGRKEAFF. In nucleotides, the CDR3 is TGCGCCAGCAGTGCTGAAGGGAGGAAGGAAGCTTTCTTT.

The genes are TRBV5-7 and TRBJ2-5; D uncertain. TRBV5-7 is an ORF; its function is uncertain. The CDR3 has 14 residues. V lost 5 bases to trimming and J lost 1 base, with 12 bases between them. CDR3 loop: CASRPRTVQETQYF. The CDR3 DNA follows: TGTGCCAGCAGACCGCGTACGGTCCAAGAGACCCAGTACTTC.

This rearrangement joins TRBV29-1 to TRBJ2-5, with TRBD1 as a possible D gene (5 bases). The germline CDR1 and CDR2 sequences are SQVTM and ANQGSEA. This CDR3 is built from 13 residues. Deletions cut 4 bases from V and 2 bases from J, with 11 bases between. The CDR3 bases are TGCAGCGTTGCCAGGGCACCTCAAGAGACCCAGTACTTC. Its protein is CSVARAPQETQYF.

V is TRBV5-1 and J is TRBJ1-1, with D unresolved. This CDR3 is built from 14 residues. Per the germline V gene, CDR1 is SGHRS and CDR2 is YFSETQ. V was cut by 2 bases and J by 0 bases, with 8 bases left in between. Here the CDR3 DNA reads TGCGCCAGCAGCTTTAACACAATGAACACTGAAGCTTTCTTT. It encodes CASSFNTMNTEAFF.

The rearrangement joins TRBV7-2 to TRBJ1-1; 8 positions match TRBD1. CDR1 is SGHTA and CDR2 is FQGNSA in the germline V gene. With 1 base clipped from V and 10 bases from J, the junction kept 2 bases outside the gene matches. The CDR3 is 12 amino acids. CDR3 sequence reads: CASSLVDRGAFF. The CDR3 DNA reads TGTGCCAGCAGCTTAGTCGACAGGGGAGCTTTCTTT.

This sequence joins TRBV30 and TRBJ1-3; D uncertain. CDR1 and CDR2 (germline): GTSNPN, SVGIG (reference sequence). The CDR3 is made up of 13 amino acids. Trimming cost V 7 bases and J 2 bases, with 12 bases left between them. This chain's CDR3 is CAFSVAAGNTIYF. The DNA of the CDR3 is TGTGCCTTCTCCGTGGCAGCTGGAAACACCATATATTTT.

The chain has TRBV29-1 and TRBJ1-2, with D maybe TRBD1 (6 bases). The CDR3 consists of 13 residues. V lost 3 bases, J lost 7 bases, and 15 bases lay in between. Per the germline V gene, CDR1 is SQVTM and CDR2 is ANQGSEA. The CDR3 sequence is CSVDDRSTRGYTF. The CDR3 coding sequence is TGCAGCGTTGACGACAGGTCGACGCGTGGCTACACCTTC.

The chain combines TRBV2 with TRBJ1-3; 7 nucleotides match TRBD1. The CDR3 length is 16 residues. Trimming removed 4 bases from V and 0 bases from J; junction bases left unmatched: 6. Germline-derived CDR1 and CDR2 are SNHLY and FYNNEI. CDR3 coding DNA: TGTGCCAGCAGTGCCCAGGGGGTGACCTCTGGAAACACCATATATTTT. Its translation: CASSAQGVTSGNTIYF.

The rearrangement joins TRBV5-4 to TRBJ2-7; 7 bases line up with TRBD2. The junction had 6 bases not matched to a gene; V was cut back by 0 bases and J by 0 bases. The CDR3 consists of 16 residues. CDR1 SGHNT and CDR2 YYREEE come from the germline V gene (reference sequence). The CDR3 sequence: CASSLDGGGSSYEQYF. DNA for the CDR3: TGTGCCAGCAGCTTGGATGGGGGGGGTAGCTCCTACGAGCAGTACTTC.

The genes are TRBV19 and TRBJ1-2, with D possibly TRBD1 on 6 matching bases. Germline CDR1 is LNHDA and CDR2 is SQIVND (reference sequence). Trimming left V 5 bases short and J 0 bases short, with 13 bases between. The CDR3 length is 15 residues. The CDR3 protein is CASSPRTVPNYGYTF. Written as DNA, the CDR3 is TGTGCCAGTAGTCCCAGGACAGTGCCTAACTATGGCTACACCTTC.

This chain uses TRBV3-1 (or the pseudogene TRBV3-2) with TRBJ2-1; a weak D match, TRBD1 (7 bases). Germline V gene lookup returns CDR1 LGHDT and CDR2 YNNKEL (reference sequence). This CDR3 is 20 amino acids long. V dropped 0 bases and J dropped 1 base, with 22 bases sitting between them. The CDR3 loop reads CASSQEGGRRGRESYNEQFF. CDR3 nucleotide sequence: TGTGCCAGCAGCCAAGAAGGGGGCCGGAGGGGCAGGGAATCCTACAATGAGCAGTTCTTC.

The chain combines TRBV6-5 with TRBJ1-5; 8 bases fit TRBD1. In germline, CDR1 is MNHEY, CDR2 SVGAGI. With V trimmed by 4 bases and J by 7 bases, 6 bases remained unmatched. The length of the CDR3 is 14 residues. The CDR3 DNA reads TGTGCCAGCAGTTCCGGACAGGGCGGACAGCCCCAGCATTTT. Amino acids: CASSSGQGGQPQHF.

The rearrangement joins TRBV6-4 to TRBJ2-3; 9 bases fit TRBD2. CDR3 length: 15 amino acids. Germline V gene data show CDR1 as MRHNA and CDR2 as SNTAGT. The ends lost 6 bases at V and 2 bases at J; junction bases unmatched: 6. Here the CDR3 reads CASRRASGITDTQYF. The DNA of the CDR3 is TGTGCCAGCAGGAGGGCTAGCGGGATCACAGATACGCAGTATTTT.

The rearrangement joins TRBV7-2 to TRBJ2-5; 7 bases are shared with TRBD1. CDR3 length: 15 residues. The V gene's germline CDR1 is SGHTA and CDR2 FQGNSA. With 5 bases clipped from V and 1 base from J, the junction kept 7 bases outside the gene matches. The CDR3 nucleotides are TGTGCCAGCAGCATACGACAGGGCTTCCAAGAGACCCAGTACTTC. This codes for CASSIRQGFQETQYF. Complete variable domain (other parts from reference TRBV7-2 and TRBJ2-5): GAGVSQSPSNKVTEKGKDVELRCDPISGHTALYWYRQSLGQGLEFLIYFQGNSAPDKSGLPSDRFSAERTGGSVSTLTIQRTQQEDSAVYLCASSIRQGFQETQYFGPGTRLLVL.

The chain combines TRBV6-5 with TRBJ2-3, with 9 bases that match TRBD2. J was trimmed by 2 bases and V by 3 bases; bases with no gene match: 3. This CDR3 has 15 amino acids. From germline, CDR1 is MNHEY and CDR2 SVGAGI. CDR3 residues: CASSYGGRATDTQYF. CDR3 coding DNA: TGTGCCAGCAGTTATGGCGGGAGGGCCACAGATACGCAGTATTTT.

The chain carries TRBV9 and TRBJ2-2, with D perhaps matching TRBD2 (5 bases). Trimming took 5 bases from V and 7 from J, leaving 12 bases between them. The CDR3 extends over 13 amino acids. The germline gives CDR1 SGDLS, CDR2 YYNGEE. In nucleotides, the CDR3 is TGTGCCAGCAGGGGAGCTTGGGACGGGGAGCTGTTTTTT. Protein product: CASRGAWDGELFF.

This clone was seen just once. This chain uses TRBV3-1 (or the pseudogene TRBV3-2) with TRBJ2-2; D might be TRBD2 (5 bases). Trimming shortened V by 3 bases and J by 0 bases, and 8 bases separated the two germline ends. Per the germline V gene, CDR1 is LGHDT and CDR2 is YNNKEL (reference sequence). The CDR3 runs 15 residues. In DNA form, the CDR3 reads TGTGCCAGCAGCCAGGGGAGAGCGAACACCGGGGAGCTGTTTTTT. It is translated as CASSQGRANTGELFF.